This T cell receptor beta chain appears in the sequencing data of a study of regulatory T cells in long-lasting Graves disease (dated by TCRdb to about 2021). At the level of the whole study: To count as having persistent Graves' disease, a patient had to have received antithyroid drug treatment for over 5 years with TSH receptor autoantibodies remaining persistently positive. This study used TCR sequencing and RNA sequencing of peripheral blood to compare persistent Graves' disease patients against newly diagnosed Graves' disease patients. A total of around 35 samples underwent TCR sequencing: some 13 from persistent and some 20 from newly diagnosed Graves' disease patients. Antithyroid drugs had been taken for approximately 9.5 years on average by persistent Graves' disease patients in the clinical cohort. The study was conducted in China and was registered as a clinical trial.

The time point tag for this specimen amounts to: persistent/refractory GD, antithyroid drugs over 5 years with positive TRAb. For both TCR sequencing and RNA sequencing, RNA was extracted from PBMCs in TRIzol. The diagnosis of Graves' disease was made according to American Thyroid Association guidelines. Patients for the study were recruited at an endocrinology department in Xi'an, China. From each patient, around 8.3 milliliters of peripheral blood was collected into an EDTA anticoagulant tube. Ficoll Paque Plus density gradient separation was used to isolate PBMCs, and no additional T cell sorting was done. An Agilent 2100 Bioanalyzer and agarose gel were used to assess RNA quality, and a NanoDrop 2000 was used to measure RNA concentration. Overall study results and their limits: Preferential use of TRBV28, TRBJ1-2 and TRBJ2-5 was observed in persistent disease, whereas TRBV20-1 and TRBJ2-1 were favored in newly diagnosed disease. More public clonotypes were shared among persistent patients (approximately 3,000) than among newly diagnosed patients (more than 900). Sequencing and analysis were limited to the TCR beta chain. Lower TCR Shannon entropy and fewer highly expanded clones were observed in persistent Graves' disease patients than in newly diagnosed patients, which suggested clonal expansion. The small sample size was acknowledged by the authors as a limitation that may reduce accuracy. Peripheral blood alone was examined, since thyroid tissue, which constituted the primary lesion, could not be accessed.

Library method: multiplex PCR. TCRdb shows the sequencer as Illumina HiSeq 4000. To build TCR beta libraries, CDR3 regions were amplified by Arm-PCR using iRepertoire HTBI primers. Before sequencing, the PCR products went through gel purification. On the study's bioinformatics: Across samples, roughly 60 TRBV and around 15 TRBJ segments were identified and used for gene usage analysis of CDR3 amino acid clonotypes. Filtered high-quality paired reads were merged into contigs using COPE and FqMerger. Contigs were aligned with BLAST to IMGT TRBV, TRBD and TRBJ reference genes, and CDR3 was defined per IMGT. Clonotypes above 0.1% frequency were classified as highly expanded clones. Repertoire diversity was measured by Shannon entropy, and V-J evenness by the Gini coefficient. Public clonotypes were defined as clonotypes shared by more than one individual. TCRdb reprocessed the public reads (quality trimming at Q25 with fastp, clone calling with MiXCR) and kept in-frame beta chains. Identical CDR3 protein sequences are pooled into one entry, listed with their most common genes and DNA. The V and J calls here are based on TCRdb, not the publication. The sample yields 400,000 to 500,000 distinct CDR3 sequences; roughly 23% were counted once. The ten most abundant clones make up 14% of the sample.

The CDR3 goes from the cysteine to the phenylalanine over 15 residues. The sequence is cut down to CDR3 DNA, 45 bases in frame from base 1. CDR1 and CDR2, looked up from the germline V gene, are MNHGY and SVAAGI. Germline trimming amounts to 2 bases on V and 4 bases on J, with 2 as the count of junction bases outside the gene matches. This clonotype came up many times. Its antigen is not yet known. One base away there is no much larger clone; base qualities are not given. The chain was built from TRBV6-9 and TRBJ2-7; TRBD2 matches 13 bases in the middle. The sequences come from peripheral blood mononuclear cells (PBMCs), collected when the disease was refractory, from a patient treated with antithyroid drugs. This clonotype was obtained from a female donor with Graves disease. The nucleotide sequence is TGTGCCAGCAGTTATGGACTAGCGGGAGTGTACGAGCAGTACTTC. Its product reads: CASSYGLAGVYEQYF.